This T cell receptor beta chain is from a study of blood T cell repertoires in COVID-19. Study summary: Acute and convalescent COVID-19 samples came from the United States, Italy and Spain. PBMCs, B-cell-depleted T cells, or T cells were the source of the cDNA or gDNA that made up the material.

Per the original data handling: Nucleated cell counts were estimated from reference gene primer amplification. The repertoire was sequenced with immunoSEQ multiplex PCR; TCRdb's copy has only in-frame clones and lacks some. D and trimming were read from the DNA, whereas the V and J calls and clone size are those reported in that table. In the table there are just under 30,000 clones, about 86% of which are singletons. The TCR was taken from a human donor with active COVID-19. The donor label of this sample is uncertain. Sequenced sample: peripheral blood.

This CDR3 is CATSIRRGPGTQYF. The DNA for the CDR3 is TGTGCCACCAGCATACGCAGGGGGCCAGGTACGCAGTATTTT. This chain joins TRBV15 and TRBJ2-3; 8 nucleotides agree with TRBD1. Unmatched junction bases numbered 8, after V lost 4 bases and J lost 8 bases. Germline CDR1 LNHNV, CDR2 YYDKDF (reference sequence). The CDR3 runs to 14 residues.